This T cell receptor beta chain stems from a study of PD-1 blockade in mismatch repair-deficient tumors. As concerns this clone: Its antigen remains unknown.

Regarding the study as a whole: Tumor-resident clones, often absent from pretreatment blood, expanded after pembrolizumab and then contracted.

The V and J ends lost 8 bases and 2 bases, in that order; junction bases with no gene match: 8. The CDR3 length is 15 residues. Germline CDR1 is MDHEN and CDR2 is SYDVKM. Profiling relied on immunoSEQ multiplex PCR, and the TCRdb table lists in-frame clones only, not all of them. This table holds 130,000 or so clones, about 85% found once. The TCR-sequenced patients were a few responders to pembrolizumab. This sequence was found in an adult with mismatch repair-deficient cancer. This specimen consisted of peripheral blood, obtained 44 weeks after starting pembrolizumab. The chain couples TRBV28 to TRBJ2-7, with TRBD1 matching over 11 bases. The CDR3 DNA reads TGTGCCAGCGGCAACCCGGACAGGGGGCCCTACGAGCAGTACTTC. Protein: CASGNPDRGPYEQYF.